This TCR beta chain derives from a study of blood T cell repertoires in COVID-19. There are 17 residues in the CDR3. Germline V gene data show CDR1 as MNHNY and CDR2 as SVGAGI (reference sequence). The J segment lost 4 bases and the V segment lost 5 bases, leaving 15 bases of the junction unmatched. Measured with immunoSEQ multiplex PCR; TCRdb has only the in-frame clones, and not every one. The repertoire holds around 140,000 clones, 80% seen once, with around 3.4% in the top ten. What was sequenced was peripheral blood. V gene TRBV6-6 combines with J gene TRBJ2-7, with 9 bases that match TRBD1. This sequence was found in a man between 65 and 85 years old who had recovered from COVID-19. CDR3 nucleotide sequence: TGTGCCAGCAGTCGCCAACAGGGGGCCGCGGGAGTGTACGAGCAGTACTTC. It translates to CASSRQQGAAGVYEQYF.